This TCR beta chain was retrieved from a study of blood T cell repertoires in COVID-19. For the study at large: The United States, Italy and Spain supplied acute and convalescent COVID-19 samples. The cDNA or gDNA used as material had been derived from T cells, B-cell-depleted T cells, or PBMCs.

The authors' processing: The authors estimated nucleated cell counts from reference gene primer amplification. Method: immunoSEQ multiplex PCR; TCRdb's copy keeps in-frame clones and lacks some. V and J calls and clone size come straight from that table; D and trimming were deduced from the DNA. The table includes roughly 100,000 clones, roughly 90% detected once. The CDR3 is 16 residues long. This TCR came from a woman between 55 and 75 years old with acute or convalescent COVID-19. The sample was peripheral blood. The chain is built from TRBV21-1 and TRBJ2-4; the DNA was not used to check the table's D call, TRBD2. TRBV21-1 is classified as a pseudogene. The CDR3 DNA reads TGTGCCAGCAGCAACCCGTCTGCGGGGGCCAAAAACATTCAGTACTTC. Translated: CASSNPSAGAKNIQYF.